This T cell receptor beta chain was documented in a study of identical twins. This clonotype has just a few counts. Its antigen is as yet unknown. Overall study results and limits: Sharing of beta out-of-frame sequences by twins showed a weaker excess.

Each CDR3 protein is one row after TCRdb ran MiXCR on the 5' RACE reads. The sample shows under 1 million distinct CDR3 sequences, about 12% of them seen only once. Trimming took 7 bases from V and 7 from J, leaving 23 bases between them. The germline CDR1 and CDR2 sequences are MNHNS and SASEGT. The CDR3 extends over 15 amino acids. The sample was also reused in another study, on yellow fever vaccine responses in identical twins.

Sample: PBMCs. The receptor was isolated from a young woman in good health. This chain links TRBV6-1 with TRBJ2-7; tentatively, D is TRBD2 (5 bases). In nucleotides, the CDR3 is TGTGCCAGCACATTGGTGCCGGGGAACGGGGTGGAGCAGTACTTC. Its protein product is CASTLVPGNGVEQYF.